The T cell receptor (beta chain) described here comes from a study of blood T cell repertoires in COVID-19. Overall study: PBMCs, B-cell-depleted T cells, or T cells provided the cDNA or gDNA that made up the material.

The ends were cut back, 0 bases at V and 4 bases at J, with 9 bases in the middle. The CDR3 loop spans 15 amino acids. Germline CDR1 is SGHAT and CDR2 is FQNNGV. Authors' data handling: Researchers report that nucleated cell counts were estimated from reference gene primer amplification. TCRdb's copy holds only in-frame clones and misses some; the assay was immunoSEQ multiplex PCR. V and J calls and clone size come straight from that table; D and trimming were deduced from the DNA. The profile shows 150,000 to 200,000 clones, nearly 90% of them singletons. Sequencing was performed on peripheral blood. This chain joins TRBV11-2 and TRBJ1-4, with D maybe TRBD1 (5 bases). The origin of this receptor is a man aged 55 to 70 with active or convalescent COVID-19. The CDR3 protein is CASSLERTNNEKLFF. CDR3 in DNA: TGTGCCAGCAGCTTAGAGAGGACAAATAATGAAAAACTGTTTTTT.